Listed here are 32 T cell receptor beta chains from one sample, sequenced in a study of OX40 agonist ivuxolimab in advanced cancers. Profiling relied on immunoSEQ multiplex PCR, and the TCRdb table lists in-frame clones only, not all of them. The repertoire holds around 50,000 clones, with 88% as singletons. The material was CD4+ or CD8+ T cells sorted from blood, obtained in a trial of the OX40 agonist ivuxolimab. The receptors come from an adult with an advanced solid tumor such as melanoma, head and neck, liver or kidney cancer.

The chain combines TRBV6-5 with TRBJ2-5, with 13 nucleotides matching TRBD2. The ends lost 5 bases at V and 5 bases at J; junction bases unmatched: 5. The CDR3 totals 15 residues. Germline lookup yields CDR1 MNHEY and CDR2 SVGAGI. CDR3 nucleotides: TGTGCCAGCAGTCGTACTAGCGGGAGGGCGGAGACCCAGTACTTC. Amino acid sequence: CASSRTSGRAETQYF.

The J gene is TRBJ1-5, the V gene TRBV5-5; TRBD1 might be the D (5 bases). CDR3 length: 15 amino acids. The germline V gene encodes CDR1 SGHKS and CDR2 YYEKEE (reference sequence). Trimming took off 5 bases at V and 4 bases at J, with 16 bases between the two ends. The CDR3 nucleotides read TGTGCCAGCAGTTCCATCTTGACAGCGAATCAGCCCCAGCATTTT. Translated, it gives CASSSILTANQPQHF.

The chain carries TRBV5-5 and TRBJ1-5; a weak D match, TRBD1 (6 bases). Between the trimmed V and J ends, which lost 0 bases and 0 bases, there was a span of 13 bases. The CDR3 loop spans 17 amino acids. Germline V gene sequence: CDR1 SGHKS, CDR2 YYEKEE (reference sequence). CDR3 nucleotides: TGTGCCAGCAGCTTGGGAGGGACAAGTTATAGCAATCAGCCCCAGCATTTT. Protein product: CASSLGGTSYSNQPQHF. Filled out from reference TRBV5-5 and TRBJ1-5, the complete variable domain reads DAGVTQSPTHLIKTRGQQVTLRCSPISGHKSVSWYQQVLGQGPQFIFQYYEKEERGRGNFPDRFSARQFPNYSSELNVNALLLGDSALYLCASSLGGTSYSNQPQHFGDGTRLSIL.

The chain carries TRBV21-1 and TRBJ2-1; whether TRBD2, the table's D call, matches the DNA was not checked. TRBV21-1 is described as a pseudogene. The CDR3 loop spans 16 amino acids. CDR3 in DNA: TGTGCCAGCAGCAAAGACCGGAGTGCCTCCTACAATGAGCAGTTCTTC. This codes for CASSKDRSASYNEQFF.

V and J are TRBV29-1 and TRBJ2-2, with D perhaps TRBD1 or TRBD2 (5 bases each). Germline loops: CDR1 SQVTM, CDR2 ANQGSEA. This CDR3 has 14 amino acids. V was clipped by 3 bases and J by 7 bases, with 15 bases between them. DNA of the CDR3: TGCAGCGTTGATCCAGGGACCCGGGGCGGGGAGCTGTTTTTT. Its translation: CSVDPGTRGGELFF.

This chain joins TRBV7-9 and TRBJ2-4, with D possibly matching TRBD1 (5 bases). The CDR3 totals 11 residues. Germline V CDR1 and CDR2: SEHNR, FQNEAQ (reference sequence). With 2 bases removed from V and 14 bases from J, the gap between germline ends came to 10 bases. CDR3: CASSLQDKEYF. The CDR3 nucleotides are TGTGCCAGCAGCTTACAGGACAAAGAGTACTTC.

This clone was seen only once. The chain joins TRBV7-3 to TRBJ2-1; D is unresolved. Per germline, CDR1 SGHTA and CDR2 FQGTGA. The CDR3 has 13 residues. Trimming stripped 5 bases from V and 6 bases from J, with 11 bases between. As DNA, the CDR3 is TGTGCCAGCAGCCCCGGCTCGCCCAATGAGCAGTTCTTC. Protein product: CASSPGSPNEQFF.

The chain couples TRBV6-5 to TRBJ2-7; tentatively, D is TRBD1 or TRBD2 (5 bases each). The CDR3 spans 14 residues. The germline V gene encodes CDR1 MNHEY and CDR2 SVGAGI. V was pared by 0 bases and J by 7 bases, with 13 bases between. The CDR3 loop is CASSYSGESGEQYF. CDR3 nucleotides: TGTGCCAGCAGTTACTCAGGGGAGTCAGGTGAGCAGTACTTC.

V usage is TRBV5-1 and J usage is TRBJ2-7; D might be TRBD1 or TRBD2, each matching 5 bases. Trimming stripped 4 bases from V and 2 bases from J, with 10 bases between. The CDR3 has 13 residues. CDR1 SGHRS and CDR2 YFSETQ come from the germline V gene. CDR3 sequence reads: CASSHGTTYEQYF. The CDR3 DNA is TGCGCCAGCAGCCACGGGACCACCTACGAGCAGTACTTC.

The chain links TRBV7-9 to TRBJ1-1; 7 positions match TRBD1. The ends lost 1 base at V and 7 bases at J; junction bases unmatched: 15. The CDR3 sequence is 17 residues long. Germline V gene lookup returns CDR1 SEHNR and CDR2 FQNEAQ (reference sequence). The CDR3 region is CASSLGLQGRGEGEAFF. CDR3 nucleotide sequence: TGTGCCAGCAGCTTAGGGCTACAGGGGCGAGGGGAGGGTGAAGCTTTCTTT.

CDR3 residues: CAISESSGIAYEQYF. The DNA for the CDR3 is TGTGCCATCAGTGAATCCAGCGGGATAGCCTACGAGCAGTACTTC. The rearrangement joins TRBV10-3 to TRBJ2-7; 7 bases agree with TRBD2. This CDR3 is 15 amino acids long. Germline values: CDR1 ENHRY, CDR2 SYGVKD. V shed 3 bases, J shed 2 bases, and the junction held 7 bases outside the gene matches.

The J gene is TRBJ2-3, the V gene TRBV7-9; D not certain. The CDR3 covers 13 residues. Germline V gives CDR1 SEHNR, CDR2 FQNEAQ (reference sequence). The V end was cut by 4 bases, the J end by 0 bases, with 5 bases between. This CDR3 reads CASSSTSTDTQYF. CDR3 DNA sequence: TGTGCCAGCAGCTCTACTAGCACAGATACGCAGTATTTT. The whole variable domain, filled in from reference TRBV7-9 and TRBJ2-3, reads DTGVSQNPRHKITKRGQNVTFRCDPISEHNRLYWYRQTLGQGPEFLTYFQNEAQLEKSRLLSDRFSAERPKGSFSTLEIQRTEQGDSAMYLCASSSTSTDTQYFGPGTRLTVL.

Comments on this clone: Relative to the germline gene, one junction end is altered; a read error may explain this. This chain uses TRBV25-1 with TRBJ1-2, with a tentative D call TRBD1 (6 bases). Germline assignment: CDR1 MGHDK and CDR2 SYGVNS. The CDR3 is 11 amino acids. CDR3 in DNA: TGTGCCTGCAGGGGATTTTATGGCTACACCTTC. Its translation is CACRGFYGYTF.

V usage is TRBV30 and J usage is TRBJ2-3; D is uncertain. This CDR3 has 11 amino acids. CDR1 and CDR2 from the germline V gene are GTSNPN and SVGIG (reference sequence). V was cut by 0 bases and J by 3 bases, with 1 base left in between. This CDR3 is CAWSVTDTQYF. The CDR3 nucleotides are TGTGCCTGGAGTGTAACAGATACGCAGTATTTT.

The chain couples TRBV9 to TRBJ2-7; D ambiguous. Germline V gene lookup returns CDR1 SGDLS and CDR2 YYNGEE. The CDR3 is 16 amino acids. The ends were cut back, 0 bases at V and 2 bases at J, with 15 bases in the middle. CDR3 loop: CASSVVADVGPYEQYF. As DNA, the CDR3 is TGTGCCAGCAGCGTAGTGGCGGACGTCGGACCCTACGAGCAGTACTTC.

The chain joins TRBV6-5 to TRBJ1-2, with 10 bases aligning to TRBD1. This CDR3 contains 15 residues. CDR1 MNHEY and CDR2 SVGAGI come from the germline V gene. V was clipped by 3 bases and J by 4 bases; unmatched bases: 5. CDR3 in DNA: TGTGCCAGCAGTTATATGGACAGGGGGATCTATGGCTACACCTTC. The encoded protein is CASSYMDRGIYGYTF.

This chain joins TRBV5-4 and TRBJ1-3; D is perhaps TRBD1 (5 bases). V was pared by 1 base and J by 1 base, with 9 bases between. Germline V lookup: CDR1 SGHNT, CDR2 YYREEE (reference sequence). The CDR3 loop spans 15 amino acids. CDR3 in DNA: TGTGCCAGCAGCTTGATGGGGGGTTCTGGAAACACCATATATTTT. Amino acids: CASSLMGGSGNTIYF.

In this sample, this clone turned up a few times. The genes are TRBV18 and TRBJ1-1, with D possibly TRBD1 on 5 matching bases. CDR1 and CDR2 (germline): KGHSH, LQKENI. V was trimmed by 3 bases and J by 0 bases, leaving 14 bases between them. The CDR3 runs to 16 residues. The CDR3 nucleotides read TGTGCCAGCTCACCTCTAGCCGGGACGCTGAACACTGAAGCTTTCTTT. It is translated as CASSPLAGTLNTEAFF.

The genes are TRBV30 and TRBJ2-5; 8 nucleotides agree with TRBD2. In germline, CDR1 is GTSNPN, CDR2 SVGIG (reference sequence). Trimming removed 3 bases from V and 7 bases from J; junction bases left unmatched: 13. CDR3 length: 15 amino acids. DNA of the CDR3: TGTGCCTGGAGCGCGCCCTTGAGGAGCGGGAGGACCCAGTACTTC. This sequence encodes CAWSAPLRSGRTQYF.

DNA of the CDR3: TGTGCCAGCAGTGAATACAGACAGGCCCCCTACGAGCAGTACTTC. Encoded protein: CASSEYRQAPYEQYF. V is TRBV2 and J is TRBJ2-7, with a weak D call TRBD1 (6 bases). The V end lost 2 bases, the J end lost 2 bases, and 13 bases lay between the germline ends. CDR3 length equals 15 residues. Germline CDR1 and CDR2: SNHLY and FYNNEI.

The chain joins TRBV9 to TRBJ2-3; TRBD1 agrees at 7 bases. The length of the CDR3 is 16 residues. The V gene's germline CDR1 is SGDLS and CDR2 YYNGEE. Unmatched junction bases numbered 13, after V lost 5 bases and J lost 4 bases. The CDR3 reads CASSSVGQTIPDTQYF. CDR3 in DNA: TGTGCCAGCAGTAGTGTGGGACAGACTATCCCAGATACGCAGTATTTT.

This chain uses TRBV30 with TRBJ1-5; TRBD1 aligns across 9 bases. V shed 0 bases and J 4 bases; nucleotides not matched to a gene: 4. This CDR3 is 15 amino acids long. Looked up from germline, CDR1 is GTSNPN and CDR2 is SVGIG (reference sequence). CDR3 bases: TGTGCCTGGAGTGTGACAGGGGGAAGGAATCAGCCCCAGCATTTT. This translates into CAWSVTGGRNQPQHF.

The V call is TRBV5-1, the J call TRBJ1-2; a weak D match, TRBD1 (5 bases). Germline values: CDR1 SGHRS, CDR2 YFSETQ. CDR3 length equals 16 residues. V lost 6 bases to trimming and J lost 3 bases, with 21 bases between them. CDR3 DNA: TGCGCCAGCAAACTCCAGGGACGGGGTACTGACTATGGCTACACCTTC. This translates into CASKLQGRGTDYGYTF.

This clone was picked up one time. As DNA, the CDR3 is TGTGCCAGCAGTCCCGGGGCCTCCTACGAGCAGTACTTC. Translating gives CASSPGASYEQYF. This rearrangement joins TRBV6-1 to TRBJ2-7, with D perhaps matching TRBD1 or TRBD2 (5 bases each). CDR1 is MNHNS, CDR2 SASEGT, per germline. With 5 bases removed from V and 0 bases from J, the gap between germline ends came to 8 bases. The CDR3 extends over 13 amino acids.

The chain links TRBV4-1 to TRBJ2-5; D is ambiguous. The V gene lost 6 bases and the J gene lost 2 bases, with 16 bases spanning the gap. This CDR3 is built from 15 residues. The germline V gene encodes CDR1 MGHRA and CDR2 YSYEKL. CDR3 in DNA: TGCGCCAGCAGGCCACGGCACAGCTTTCAAGAGACCCAGTACTTC. Protein product: CASRPRHSFQETQYF.

As for this clone: It is likely a read error: a sequence one base away is far more abundant. This sequence joins TRBV6-4 and TRBJ1-1, with D uncertain. Germline V CDR1 and CDR2: MRHNA, SNTAGT. The CDR3 loop spans 13 amino acids. The V and J ends lost 5 bases and 3 bases respectively, with 10 bases between them. CDR3 sequence reads: CASSPRGDTEAFF. In DNA, the CDR3 is TGTGCCAGCAGTCCACGGGGTGACACTGAAGCTTTCTTT.

This chain uses TRBV6-5 with TRBJ2-5, with D perhaps matching TRBD2 (7 bases). Germline CDR1 MNHEY, CDR2 SVGAGI. The CDR3 consists of 14 residues. V lost 5 bases, J lost 6 bases, and 16 bases lay in between. CDR3 region: CASSKGGGRKTQYF. The CDR3 DNA is TGTGCCAGCAGTAAGGGGGGGGGCAGGAAGACCCAGTACTTC.

The chain carries TRBV18 and TRBJ1-2; maybe TRBD1 (5 bases). Germline values: CDR1 KGHSH, CDR2 LQKENI. The V end was cut by 4 bases, the J end by 13 bases, with 22 bases between. This CDR3 has 14 amino acids. In nucleotides, the CDR3 is TGTGCCAGCTCACGGGACCGGGCCCTGAACGCGGGCACCTTC. It codes for CASSRDRALNAGTF.

This clone was detected only a few times. The chain uses TRBV27 and TRBJ1-4, with 7 positions matching TRBD1. Germline CDR1 is MNHEY and CDR2 is SMNVEV (reference sequence). The CDR3 has 15 residues. The V segment lost 6 bases and the J segment 5 bases; nucleotides outside the gene matches: 9. DNA of the CDR3: TGTGCCAGCAGATCAGGGACAGATATAAATGAAAAACTGTTTTTT. Residues: CASRSGTDINEKLFF.

V is TRBV19 and J is TRBJ1-2; TRBD1 agrees at 12 bases. The CDR3 has 19 residues. The J segment lost 2 bases and the V segment lost 5 bases, leaving 15 bases of the junction unmatched. Per germline, CDR1 LNHDA and CDR2 SQIVND (reference sequence). CDR3 coding DNA: TGTGCCAGTAGTTCCTGGGACAGGGGGCGCCGGGGGCAAAACTATGGCTACACCTTC. The encoded protein is CASSSWDRGRRGQNYGYTF.

V gene TRBV5-1 combines with J gene TRBJ2-2, with no clear D. CDR1 is SGHRS, CDR2 YFSETQ, per germline. There are 14 residues in the CDR3. The V end was cut by 4 bases, the J end by 2 bases, with 9 bases between. The CDR3 DNA reads TGCGCCAGCAGCCCTATCCTTAACACCGGGGAGCTGTTTTTT. Its protein is CASSPILNTGELFF.

V usage is TRBV18 and J usage is TRBJ2-3; the D gene is possibly TRBD2 (5 bases). The CDR3 loop spans 16 amino acids. Germline V lookup: CDR1 KGHSH, CDR2 LQKENI. The V end was cut by 0 bases, the J end by 3 bases, with 13 bases between. CDR3 loop: CASSPPWELRTDTQYF. CDR3 sequence (DNA): TGTGCCAGCTCACCACCATGGGAGTTACGGACAGATACGCAGTATTTT.